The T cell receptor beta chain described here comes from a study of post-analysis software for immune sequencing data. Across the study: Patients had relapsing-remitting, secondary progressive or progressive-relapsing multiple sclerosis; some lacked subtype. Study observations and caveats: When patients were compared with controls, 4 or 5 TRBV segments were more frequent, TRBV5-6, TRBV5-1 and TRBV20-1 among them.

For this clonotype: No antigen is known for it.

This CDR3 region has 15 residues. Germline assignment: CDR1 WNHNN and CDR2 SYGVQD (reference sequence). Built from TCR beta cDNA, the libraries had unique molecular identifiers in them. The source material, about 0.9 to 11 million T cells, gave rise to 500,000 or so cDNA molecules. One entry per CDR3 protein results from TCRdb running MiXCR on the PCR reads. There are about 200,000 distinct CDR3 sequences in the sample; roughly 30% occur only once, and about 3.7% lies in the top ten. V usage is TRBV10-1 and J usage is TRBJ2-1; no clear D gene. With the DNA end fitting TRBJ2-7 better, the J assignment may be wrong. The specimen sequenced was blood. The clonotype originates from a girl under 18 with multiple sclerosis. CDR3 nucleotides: TGCGCCAGCAGTGAGGGTATTACCTCCTACAATGAGCAGTACTTC. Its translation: CASSEGITSYNEQYF.